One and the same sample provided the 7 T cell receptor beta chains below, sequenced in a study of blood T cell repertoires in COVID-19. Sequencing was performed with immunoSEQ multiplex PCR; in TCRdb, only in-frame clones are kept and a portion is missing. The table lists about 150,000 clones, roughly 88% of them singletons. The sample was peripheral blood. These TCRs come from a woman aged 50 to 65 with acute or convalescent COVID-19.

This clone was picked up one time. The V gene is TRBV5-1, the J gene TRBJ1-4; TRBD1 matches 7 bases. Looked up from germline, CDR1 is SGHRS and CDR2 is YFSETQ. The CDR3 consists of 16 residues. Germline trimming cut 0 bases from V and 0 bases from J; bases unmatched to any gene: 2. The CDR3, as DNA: TGCGCCAGCAGCTTGGTAGGGGGCACAACTAATGAAAAACTGTTTTTT. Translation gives CASSLVGGTTNEKLFF.

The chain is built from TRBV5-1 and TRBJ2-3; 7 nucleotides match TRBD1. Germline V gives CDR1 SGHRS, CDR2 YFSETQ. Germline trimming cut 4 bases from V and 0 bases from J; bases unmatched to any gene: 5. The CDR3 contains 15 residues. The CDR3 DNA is TGCGCCAGCAGCGTTGACAGGGCTAGCACAGATACGCAGTATTTT. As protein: CASSVDRASTDTQYF.

CDR3 in DNA: TGCGCCAGCAGCTTTTCCCTAGCGGACCTCACCGGGGAGCTGTTTTTT. This gives the protein CASSFSLADLTGELFF. The chain has TRBV5-1 and TRBJ2-2, with TRBD2 matching over 7 bases. The length of the CDR3 is 16 residues. J lost 4 bases, V lost 2 bases, and 8 bases had no gene match. Looked up from germline, CDR1 is SGHRS and CDR2 is YFSETQ.

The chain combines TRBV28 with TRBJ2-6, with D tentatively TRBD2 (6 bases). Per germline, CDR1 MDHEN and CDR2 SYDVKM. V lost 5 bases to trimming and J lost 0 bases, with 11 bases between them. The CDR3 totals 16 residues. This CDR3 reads CASSGPGSSGANVLTF. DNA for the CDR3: TGTGCCAGCAGTGGTCCCGGGAGCTCTGGGGCCAACGTCCTGACTTTC.

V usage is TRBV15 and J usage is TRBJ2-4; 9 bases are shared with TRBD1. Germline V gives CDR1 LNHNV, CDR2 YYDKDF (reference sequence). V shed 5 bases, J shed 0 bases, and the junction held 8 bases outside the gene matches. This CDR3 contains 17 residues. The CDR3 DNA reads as TGTGCCACCAGCGGGGGGGGACAGGGCAAAGCCAAAAACATTCAGTACTTC. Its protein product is CATSGGGQGKAKNIQYF.

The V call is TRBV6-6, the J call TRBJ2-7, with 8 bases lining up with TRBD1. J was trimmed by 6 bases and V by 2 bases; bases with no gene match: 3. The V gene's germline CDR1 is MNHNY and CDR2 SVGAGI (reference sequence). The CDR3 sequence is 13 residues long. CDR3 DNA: TGTGCCAGCAGTTACGACAGGGGTGGCGAGCAGTACTTC. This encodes CASSYDRGGEQYF.

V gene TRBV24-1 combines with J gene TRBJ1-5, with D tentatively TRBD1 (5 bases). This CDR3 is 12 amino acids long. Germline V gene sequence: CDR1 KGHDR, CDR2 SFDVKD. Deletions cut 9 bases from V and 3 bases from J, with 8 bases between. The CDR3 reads CATGADNQPQHF. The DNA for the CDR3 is TGTGCCACCGGGGCGGACAATCAGCCCCAGCATTTT.